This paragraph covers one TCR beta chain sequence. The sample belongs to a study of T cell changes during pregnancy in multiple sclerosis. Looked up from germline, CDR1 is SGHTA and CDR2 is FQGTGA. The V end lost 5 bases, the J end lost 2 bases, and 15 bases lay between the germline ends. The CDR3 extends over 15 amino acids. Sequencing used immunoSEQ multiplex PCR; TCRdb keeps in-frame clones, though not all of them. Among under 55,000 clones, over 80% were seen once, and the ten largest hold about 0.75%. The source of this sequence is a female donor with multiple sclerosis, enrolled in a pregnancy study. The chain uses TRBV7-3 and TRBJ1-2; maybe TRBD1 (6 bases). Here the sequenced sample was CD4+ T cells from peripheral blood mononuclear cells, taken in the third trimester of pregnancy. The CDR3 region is CASSRDRSLNYGYTF. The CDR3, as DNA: TGTGCCAGCAGCCGTGACAGGTCGCTAAACTATGGCTACACCTTC. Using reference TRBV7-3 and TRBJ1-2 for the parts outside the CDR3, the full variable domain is GAGVSQTPSNKVTEKGKYVELRCDPISGHTALYWYRQSLGQGPEFLIYFQGTGAADDSGLPNDRFFAVRPEGSVSTLKIQRTERGDSAVYLCASSRDRSLNYGYTFGSGTRLTVV.